Listed below are T cell receptor beta chains from one sample, sequenced in a study of technical replicates of blood from several donors. Produced via immunoSEQ multiplex PCR; TCRdb's table is partial and in-frame only. The sample lists tens of thousands of clones, under 95% seen once, with approximately 0.27% in the top ten. The specimen sequenced was T cells isolated from PBMCs. These receptors originate from a human donor in good health. The CDR3 runs from the conserved cysteine through the conserved F or W. Fields, in order: clone size, D gene, J gene, V gene, CDR3 protein. The D gene is left open where the match is weak. Where a row states a size, it is once, few, many or the class of an expanded clone; other rows omit it.

NA,NA,TRBJ2-7,TRBV11-2,CASSLEAQPSYEQYF
NA,TRBD2,TRBJ2-2,TRBV9,CASSASGTAWTGELFF
few,TRBD1,TRBJ1-1,TRBV14,CATGTGLNTEAFF
NA,TRBD1,TRBJ1-4,TRBV28,CASRRGSGGREKLFF
NA,NA,TRBJ2-1,TRBV5-1,CASSLRTSSNEQFF
once,NA,TRBJ1-6,TRBV19,CASSIYESSYNSPLHF
NA,TRBD1,TRBJ2-7,TRBV5-1,CASSRTGSYEQYF
once,TRBD1,TRBJ2-1,TRBV7-2,CASSWTGNSLSYNEQFF
NA,NA,TRBJ1-2,TRBV5-4,CASSSPGLYGYTF
NA,TRBD2,TRBJ2-1,TRBV6-1,CASRRTSGTYNEQFF
NA,TRBD1,TRBJ2-1,TRBV5-1,CATGTGGNEQFF
NA,NA,TRBJ1-2,TRBV5-5,CASSPGGYGYTF
NA,TRBD1,TRBJ2-7,TRBV7-9,CASSSGQVKYEQYF
NA,NA,TRBJ2-1,TRBV28,CARKTQNNEQFF
once,TRBD1,TRBJ2-2,TRBV5-1,CASSSGQIDTGELFF
NA,TRBD1,TRBJ1-1,TRBV11-3,CASSGQTGGNTEAFF
NA,TRBD2,TRBJ2-7,TRBV4-1,CASSLTSGSSYEQYF
NA,NA,TRBJ2-5,TRBV11-2,CASSLTAEETQYF
once,NA,TRBJ1-5,TRBV6-5,CASSYGGGQPQHF
NA,TRBD1,TRBJ1-4,TRBV19,CASSNRDRGYEKLFF
NA,TRBD2,TRBJ2-3,TRBV9,CASSVGLAGDTQYF
NA,NA,TRBJ1-5,TRBV28,CASRQGHQPQHF
NA,TRBD2,TRBJ2-1,TRBV7-6,CASSERAWTSGSKFF
NA,TRBD2,TRBJ2-1,TRBV18,CASSNPAGGQYEQFF
NA,NA,TRBJ2-5,TRBV10-3,CASKNHGTQADQYF
NA,TRBD2,TRBJ2-5,TRBV2,CASSGGGRETQYF
NA,NA,TRBJ1-2,TRBV9,CASSVGLGAQLVYGYTF
NA,NA,TRBJ1-6,TRBV6-5,CASTPTLNNSLLHF
NA,TRBD1,TRBJ2-7,TRBV7-6,CASSGWDRSDITYEQYF
few,NA,TRBJ1-1,TRBV11-3,CASSRQKRTEAFF
NA,NA,TRBJ1-4,TRBV19,CASSMKGSTGYEKLFF
NA,NA,TRBJ2-3,TRBV6-6,CASSYSIRGIGDTQYF
NA,TRBD1,TRBJ2-1,TRBV19,CASSPNPGQGYNEQFF
NA,NA,TRBJ2-3,TRBV25-1,CASSDQSGTDTQYF
NA,TRBD1,TRBJ2-7,TRBV10-3,CAISPGQGTYEQYF
NA,NA,TRBJ2-6,TRBV7-9,CASSPKQYSGANVLTF
NA,NA,TRBJ2-7,TRBV27,CASTKDSPYEQYF
NA,NA,TRBJ2-5,TRBV9,CASSGDGTLQETQYF
NA,NA,TRBJ1-1,TRBV18,CASSPEQGPNTEAFF
NA,TRBD2,TRBJ2-3,TRBV13,CASSGGLAGGPDTQYF
NA,NA,TRBJ2-3,TRBV5-8,CASSLKQGDTQYF
NA,TRBD2,TRBJ2-1,TRBV6-1,CASSELTSGSNEQFF
NA,TRBD2,TRBJ2-1,TRBV2,CASSVRASGVLTDSYNEQFF
NA,NA,TRBJ1-1,TRBV6-5,CASSYGGGDTEAFF
NA,TRBD1,TRBJ1-6,TRBV5-1,CASSFDRGHNSPLHF
NA,TRBD2,TRBJ2-1,TRBV4-2,CASSPYEREANEQFF
NA,TRBD1,TRBJ2-7,TRBV7-2,CASSFRGTYEQYF
NA,TRBD1,TRBJ1-2,TRBV5-1,CASSSQGENYGYTF
NA,NA,TRBJ2-1,TRBV4-1,CASSKQQGYNEQFF
NA,TRBD2,TRBJ2-5,TRBV10-1,CASSESVASGGETQYF
NA,TRBD1,TRBJ1-2,TRBV5-1,CASSFGTGENGYTF